The 15 T cell receptor beta chains below were found in one sample sequenced in a study of T cell repertoires in cytomegalovirus infection. TCRdb itself ran the reads through MiXCR, one entry per CDR3 protein. Here the sample spans fewer than 950,000 distinct CDR3 sequences, less than 35% being singletons. These receptors have no identified antigens. Here the sequenced sample was cultured CD8+ T cells from PBMCs, taken from culture after CMV antigen stimulation. These receptors were collected from a human donor in good health (CMV status not recorded). Some clones in this sample may be carry-over from other donors' samples.

The chain is built from TRBV29-1 and TRBJ2-2; TRBD1 agrees at 10 bases. With 4 bases clipped from V and 0 bases from J, the junction kept 2 bases outside the gene matches. CDR1 is SQVTM, CDR2 ANQGSEA, per germline. CDR3 length: 15 amino acids. DNA for the CDR3: TGCAGCGTTGGGGGGACAGGGGCGAACACCGGGGAGCTGTTTTTT. This codes for CSVGGTGANTGELFF.

This clonotype was counted a few times. The chain carries TRBV7-9 and TRBJ1-1, with a possible D match to TRBD1 (6 bases). The CDR3 spans 13 residues. CDR1 is SEHNR and CDR2 is FQNEAQ in the germline V gene (reference sequence). The V and J ends lost 2 bases and 8 bases respectively, with 12 bases between them. CDR3 sequence: CASSLKNRDEAFF. CDR3 nucleotides: TGTGCCAGCAGCTTAAAGAACAGGGACGAAGCTTTCTTT.

This clonotype appeared many times. V usage is TRBV6-5 and J usage is TRBJ2-3; D not certain. The CDR3 covers 12 residues. The V gene's germline CDR1 is MNHEY and CDR2 SVGAGI. V lost 4 bases to trimming and J lost 4 bases, with 6 bases between them. CDR3 coding DNA: TGTGCCAGCAGTTTGAAAGCAGATACGCAGTATTTT. This sequence encodes CASSLKADTQYF.

The rearrangement links TRBV5-4 to TRBJ2-7; TRBD1 agrees at 7 bases. The V gene end was trimmed by 5 bases and the J gene end by 1 base; junction bases not matched to a gene: 12. Germline-derived CDR1 and CDR2 are SGHNT and YYREEE (reference sequence). The length of the CDR3 is 16 residues. CDR3 in DNA: TGTGCCAGCAGGCTGATACAGGGGCAGTATTCCTACGAGCAGTACTTC. Protein: CASRLIQGQYSYEQYF.

The rearrangement uses TRBV6-2 or TRBV6-3 and TRBJ2-4; D is ambiguous. The CDR3 covers 17 residues. The germline CDR1 and CDR2 sequences are MNHEY and SVGEGT. The V end was cut by 0 bases, the J end by 0 bases, with 12 bases between. The CDR3 DNA reads as TGTGCCAGCAGTTACTCGAATAACGCTGTAGCCAAAAACATTCAGTACTTC. Amino acid sequence: CASSYSNNAVAKNIQYF.

V gene TRBV6-5 combines with J gene TRBJ1-1; 11 positions agree with TRBD1. CDR3 length: 16 amino acids. The V gene's germline CDR1 is MNHEY and CDR2 SVGAGI. With 6 bases clipped from V and 5 bases from J, the junction kept 11 bases outside the gene matches. CDR3 DNA: TGTGCCAGCAGCCCCGGGACAGGGGGATTAGCAACTGAAGCTTTCTTT. Translated: CASSPGTGGLATEAFF.

The chain recombines TRBV6-6 with TRBJ2-3; 11 bases line up with TRBD2. The V and J ends lost 8 bases and 0 bases, in that order; junction bases with no gene match: 7. This CDR3 region has 16 residues. CDR1 is MNHNY, CDR2 SVGAGI, per germline (reference sequence). The CDR3 bases are TGTGCCAGCGCTTCATTAGCGGGGGGGAGCACAGATACGCAGTATTTT. It is translated as CASASLAGGSTDTQYF.

This clonotype was seen more than once but under ten times. For the CDR3, the DNA is TGTGCCAGCGGAAGCGGCACAGATACGCAGTATTTT. Protein: CASGSGTDTQYF. This chain connects TRBV9 to TRBJ2-3, with no clear D. Trimming left V 7 bases short and J 1 base short, with 7 bases between. CDR1 is SGDLS, CDR2 YYNGEE, per germline. This CDR3 has 12 amino acids.

This clonotype was seen a handful of times. This rearrangement joins TRBV10-3 to TRBJ2-3; 12 bases map to TRBD2. Looked up from germline, CDR1 is ENHRY and CDR2 is SYGVKD. The V gene end was trimmed by 2 bases and the J gene end by 1 base; junction bases not matched to a gene: 7. This CDR3 contains 18 residues. CDR3: CAISEPGLAGPRTDTQYF. CDR3 sequence (DNA): TGTGCCATCAGTGAGCCCGGACTAGCGGGGCCGCGCACAGATACGCAGTATTTT.

This clonotype was observed a handful of times. The chain recombines TRBV28 with TRBJ1-5; 9 nucleotides match TRBD1. Germline V gives CDR1 MDHEN, CDR2 SYDVKM. V shed 3 bases and J 7 bases; nucleotides not matched to a gene: 4. The CDR3 has 14 amino acids. This CDR3 is CASSFVTGGQPQHF. CDR3 coding DNA: TGTGCCAGCAGTTTCGTGACAGGGGGACAGCCCCAGCATTTT.

This rearrangement joins TRBV2 to TRBJ2-5; D remains unclear. The CDR3 is 10 amino acids. V was cut by 7 bases and J by 5 bases, with 5 bases left in between. Germline loops: CDR1 SNHLY, CDR2 FYNNEI. In nucleotides, the CDR3 is TGTGCCAGCACCCGGGAGACCCAGTACTTC. As protein: CASTRETQYF.

This clonotype was seen a few times. The chain has TRBV20-1 and TRBJ2-7, with D perhaps TRBD2 (5 bases). CDR3 length: 13 amino acids. In germline, CDR1 is DFQATT, CDR2 SNEGSKA (reference sequence). Trimming stripped 3 bases from V and 5 bases from J, with 14 bases between. As DNA, the CDR3 is TGCAGTGCTAGCCCCAGCGGAAAAGACGAGCAGTACTTC. Translated, it gives CSASPSGKDEQYF.

This clonotype has a count of ten or more. V is TRBV7-6 and J is TRBJ2-5, with no clear D. V gave up 3 bases and J gave up 3 bases, with 5 bases separating them. The V gene's germline CDR1 is SGHVS and CDR2 FNYEAQ. The CDR3 has 12 residues. The CDR3 DNA follows: TGTGCCAGCAGCTTCGGAGAAGAGACCCAGTACTTC. Translating it yields CASSFGEETQYF.

CDR3 sequence reads: CASSFRQTYEQYF. The CDR3, as DNA: TGTGCCAGCAGTTTTAGGCAGACCTACGAGCAGTACTTC. The chain carries TRBV27 and TRBJ2-7; D is ambiguous. Trimming took off 3 bases at V and 2 bases at J, with 8 bases between the two ends. The CDR3 contains 13 residues. Germline V gives CDR1 MNHEY, CDR2 SMNVEV (reference sequence).

Only a few counts were recorded for this clonotype. The chain is built from TRBV5-5 and TRBJ2-2, with a weak D call TRBD2 (6 bases). This CDR3 is built from 15 residues. The germline V gene encodes CDR1 SGHKS and CDR2 YYEKEE (reference sequence). Trimming removed 9 bases from V and 0 bases from J, with 15 bases in between. This chain's CDR3 is CATSSGLANTGELFF. The CDR3 nucleotides are TGTGCCACTTCCTCGGGACTCGCGAACACCGGGGAGCTGTTTTTT. Filled out from reference TRBV5-5 and TRBJ2-2, the complete variable domain reads DAGVTQSPTHLIKTRGQQVTLRCSPISGHKSVSWYQQVLGQGPQFIFQYYEKEERGRGNFPDRFSARQFPNYSSELNVNALLLGDSALYLCATSSGLANTGELFFGEGSRLTVL.